This T cell receptor (beta chain) derives from a study of Graves' ophthalmopathy and Graves' hyperthyroidism. Turning to the study itself: At initial diagnosis, peripheral blood was obtained, and this preceded any treatment.

Germline V gene lookup returns CDR1 SNHLY and CDR2 FYNNEI. The CDR3 is 15 amino acids. V was clipped by 8 bases and J by 5 bases, with 18 bases between them. This clonotype was detected many times. For repertoire sequencing, the TCR beta CDR3 regions were amplified from RNA transcripts. First-round RT-PCR used HTBI primers; second-round multiplex PCR followed. TCRdb passed the multiplex PCR reads through MiXCR, listing each CDR3 protein once. The sample includes hundreds of thousands of distinct CDR3 sequences, 22% of them seen just once. The chain uses TRBV2 and TRBJ2-2; D is unresolved. The sequence was collected from a woman younger than 35 with stable Graves' hyperthyroidism. Some clones in this sample may be carry-over from other donors' samples. The sample comprised peripheral blood. The CDR3 region is CASLTTHGWTGELFF. The DNA of the CDR3 is TGTGCCAGCCTTACTACACACGGATGGACCGGGGAGCTGTTTTTT.